This T cell receptor (beta chain) was captured by sequencing in a study of T cell responses to AZD1222 COVID-19 vaccine. Using immunoSEQ multiplex PCR, the repertoire was profiled, and TCRdb retains in-frame clones only, with some absent. Of 150,000 to 200,000 clones listed, less than 95% are singletons. Germline loops: CDR1 MNHEY, CDR2 SMNVEV (reference sequence). V lost 3 bases to trimming and J lost 8 bases; unmatched junction nucleotides: 8. CDR3 length equals 14 residues. The source was peripheral blood, collected on day 0 of AZD1222 vaccination. The chain carries TRBV27 and TRBJ1-2; TRBD1 aligns across 8 bases. The sequence was collected from an adult in good health. CDR3 loop: CASSFLQTGGGYTF. CDR3 DNA sequence: TGTGCCAGCAGTTTTTTGCAAACAGGGGGAGGCTACACCTTC.